This T cell receptor beta chain was obtained from a study of T cells after yellow fever vaccination. Template switching by 5'RACE produced TCR cDNA, adding a universal primer site and UMIs. TCRdb re-derived calls from the 5' RACE reads in MiXCR, one entry per CDR3 protein. The table lists roughly 310,000 distinct CDR3 sequences, 8.7% of them singletons. This clonotype showed up just a few times. Its antigen is still unknown. The germline V gene encodes CDR1 LNHNV and CDR2 YYDKDF (reference sequence). The V gene lost 6 bases and the J gene lost 1 base, with 13 bases spanning the gap. This CDR3 region has 15 residues. General study findings and limits: By day 5 rather than day 15, the secondary response had peaked, though it was weaker. Most clones from primary vaccination resurfaced after the booster (approximately 97% CD4, 88% CD8). FACS-sorted repertoires could contain abundant clonotypes contaminating from the bulk population.

The chain employs TRBV15 and TRBJ1-3; D perhaps matches TRBD1 (5 bases). This TCR was recovered from a man between 18 and 35 years old who received the YFV17D yellow fever vaccine. Sequencing used PBMCs, obtained on the day of the first yellow fever vaccination. Here the CDR3 reads CATSTSRGSGNTIYF. For the CDR3, the DNA is TGTGCCACCAGTACCTCACGGGGGTCTGGAAACACCATATATTTT.